What follows describes a single TCR beta chain. The antigen is undetermined. The sample is drawn from a study of cytomegalovirus exposure and HLA in healthy donors. Findings of the study overall: Later on, an analysis tied 15,000 to 20,000 TCR beta sequences to HLA alleles at 0.05 false discovery rate.

The ends were cut back, 1 base at V and 4 bases at J, with 6 bases in the middle. The CDR3 contains 13 residues. From germline, CDR1 is SGHDT and CDR2 YYEEEE. PCR was performed using 60 Vbeta and 13 Jbeta primers. Data came from immunoSEQ multiplex PCR; TCRdb stores just in-frame clones and leaves some out. The sample records fewer than 110,000 clones, around three quarters being singletons. The chain carries TRBV5-6 and TRBJ1-3; D not certain. This clonotype was sampled from a man aged 25-40 years in good health and CMV-seronegative. The sequencing sample was made of PBMCs. The CDR3 region has the DNA TGTGCCAGCAGCTTGCTACGGGGAAACACCATATATTTT. Amino acid sequence: CASSLLRGNTIYF.